The rows below give T cell receptor beta chains drawn from one sample of a study of blood T cells in healthy people across ages. TCRdb redid the calling of the 5' RACE reads with MiXCR, one entry per CDR3 protein. The profile shows about 1.7 million distinct CDR3 sequences, approximately 28% of them singletons. The sample consisted of blood. All receptors derive from a woman younger than 45 in good health. Both conserved end residues are part of each CDR3. The D gene is left open where the match is weak. Clone size is shown for a subset of rows, as once, few, many or a class of expanded clone.

CASSESSGYTF | TGTGCCAGCAGTGAATCCAGTGGCTACACCTTC | - | TRBV25-1 | few | TRBJ1-2
CASTGFGREAEAFF | TGTGCCAGCACTGGGTTTGGCAGGGAAGCTGAAGCTTTCTTT | - | TRBV27 | few | TRBJ1-1
CASREGTGGSGANVLTF | TGTGCCAGTAGGGAGGGGACAGGGGGCTCTGGGGCCAACGTCCTGACTTTC | TRBD1 | TRBV19 | - | TRBJ2-6
CASSKVGAYEQYF | TGTGCCAGCAGCAAAGTAGGTGCCTACGAGCAGTACTTC | - | TRBV21-1 | - | TRBJ2-7
CSLSRDRGSGYTF | TGCAGCCTTTCCCGGGACAGGGGAAGTGGCTACACCTTC | TRBD1 | TRBV29-1 | few | TRBJ1-2
CASSEHPDEQYF | TGCGCCAGCAGCGAGCATCCAGACGAGCAGTACTTC | - | TRBV5-1 | many | TRBJ2-7
CSVSSGGQDTQYF | TGCAGCGTTTCTAGCGGGGGGCAAGATACGCAGTATTTT | TRBD2 | TRBV29-1 | - | TRBJ2-3
CASSPPASRYTDTQYF | TGTGCCAGCAGCCCCCCGGCTAGCAGGTACACAGATACGCAGTATTTT | - | TRBV9 | - | TRBJ2-3
CASSVEWGTEAFF | TGTGCCAGCAGTGTGGAATGGGGAACTGAAGCTTTCTTT | - | TRBV2 | few | TRBJ1-1
CASSLRSGAAGEKLFF | TGTGCCAGCAGCTTAAGGTCGGGAGCAGCGGGGGAAAAACTGTTTTTT | - | TRBV7-2 | - | TRBJ1-4
CASSLGHSGVGNEQFF | TGTGCCAGCAGCTTAGGCCATTCGGGAGTCGGGAATGAGCAGTTCTTC | - | TRBV13 | few | TRBJ2-1
CAWKRDYGYTF | TGTGCCTGGAAGCGGGACTATGGCTACACCTTC | - | TRBV30 | - | TRBJ1-2
CASSYGTGVDGYTF | TGTGCCAGCAGTTACGGGACAGGGGTCGATGGCTACACCTTC | TRBD1 | TRBV6-6 | few | TRBJ1-2
CASSLNQGSGELFF | TGTGCCAGCAGCTTAAACCAAGGGTCCGGGGAGCTGTTTTTT | - | TRBV7-3 | few | TRBJ2-2
CASSELSAPDTEAFF | TGTGCCAGCAGTGAATTGAGCGCCCCGGACACTGAAGCTTTCTTT | - | TRBV6-1 | - | TRBJ1-1
CASSYSPVQPTDTQYF | TGTGCCAGCAGTTACTCCCCCGTGCAGCCCACAGATACGCAGTATTTT | - | TRBV6-5 | - | TRBJ2-3
CAISRGTDTETFF | TGTGCCATCAGTCGCGGGACAGACACTGAAACTTTCTTT | TRBD1 | TRBV10-3 | - | TRBJ1-1
CASSETGGAYGYTF | TGCGCCAGCAGCGAAACAGGGGGCGCCTATGGCTACACCTTC | TRBD1 | TRBV5-1 | - | TRBJ1-2
CSAHEGTDTQYF | TGCAGTGCTCACGAGGGAACAGATACGCAGTATTTT | - | TRBV20-1 | - | TRBJ2-3
CASSHPGQGALANTDAFF | TGCGCCAGCAGCCATCCGGGACAGGGGGCGCTTGCGAACACTGATGCTTTCTTT | TRBD1 | TRBV4-1 | - | TRBJ1-1
CASSFRISAGANEKLFF | TGCGCCAGCAGCTTTAGGATATCGGCAGGAGCTAATGAAAAACTGTTTTTT | - | TRBV5-1 | - | TRBJ1-4
CASSFPLDFYNEQFF | TGTGCCAGCAGCTTCCCTTTGGACTTTTACAATGAGCAGTTCTTC | - | TRBV7-2 | few | TRBJ2-1
CARNLIQDYGYTF | TGTGCCCGCAACCTGATACAGGACTATGGCTACACCTTC | - | TRBV7-2 | - | TRBJ1-2
CASSVEAGGPNEQFF | TGTGCCAGCAGCGTAGAAGCGGGGGGGCCAAATGAGCAGTTCTTC | TRBD2 | TRBV9 | - | TRBJ2-1
CASSLAAGTRETQYF | TGCGCCAGCAGCTTGGCGGCGGGAACACGGGAGACCCAGTACTTC | - | TRBV5-1 | few | TRBJ2-5
CASSFQRYGYTF | TGTGCCAGCAGCTTTCAACGATATGGCTACACCTTC | - | TRBV7-2 | many | TRBJ1-2
CASSLRQGAVDTEAFF | TGTGCCAGCAGCCTCAGACAGGGGGCTGTGGACACTGAAGCTTTCTTT | TRBD1 | TRBV13 | few | TRBJ1-1
CASSRTGQNYGYTF | TGTGCCAGCTCCAGAACGGGGCAGAACTATGGCTACACCTTC | - | TRBV25-1 | many | TRBJ1-2
CASSPASGGYNEQFF | TGTGCCAGCAGCCCTGCAAGCGGGGGCTACAATGAGCAGTTCTTC | TRBD2 | TRBV7-7 | - | TRBJ2-1
CASSLGTVRPTQYF | TGCGCCAGCAGCTTGGGGACAGTCCGTCCTACGCAGTATTTT | - | TRBV5-1 | - | TRBJ2-3
CASSPTVEDYGYTF | TGCGCCAGCAGCCCCACGGTAGAGGACTATGGCTACACCTTC | - | TRBV5-1 | - | TRBJ1-2
CASSPGHPSYGYTF | TGTGCCAGCAGCCCCGGGCACCCCAGTTATGGCTACACCTTC | - | TRBV7-2 | - | TRBJ1-2
CASSLTGIVNTEAFF | TGTGCCAGCAGTTTAACAGGGATAGTCAACACTGAAGCTTTCTTT | - | TRBV27 | - | TRBJ1-1
CAWSEGGAPEAFF | TGTGCCTGGAGTGAGGGGGGCGCACCTGAAGCTTTCTTT | - | TRBV30 | - | TRBJ1-1
CASTSGSQETQYF | TGTGCCAGCACCTCAGGTAGTCAAGAGACCCAGTACTTC | - | TRBV6-1 | many | TRBJ2-5
CASSFGGGSSSYNEQFF | TGTGCCAGCAGCTTTGGGGGTGGGAGTAGCTCCTACAATGAGCAGTTCTTC | - | TRBV11-2 | - | TRBJ2-1
CASSSRGTLGNEQFF | TGTGCCAGCAGCTCTAGGGGCACCTTGGGGAATGAGCAGTTCTTC | - | TRBV7-2 | - | TRBJ2-1
CSAQLSRGTSGGNEQFF | TGCAGTGCTCAACTAAGCCGCGGGACTAGCGGGGGAAATGAGCAGTTCTTC | TRBD2 | TRBV20-1 | few | TRBJ2-1
CSAGQTGNTIYF | TGCAGCGCGGGACAGACTGGAAACACCATATATTTT | TRBD1 | TRBV29-1 | once | TRBJ1-3
CATSDRVAGRTSEQYF | TGTGCCACCAGTGACAGAGTTGCCGGGCGGACTAGTGAGCAGTACTTC | TRBD2 | TRBV24-1 | many | TRBJ2-7
CAISSPGTEPYEQYF | TGTGCCATCAGCTCCCCCGGGACAGAACCCTACGAGCAGTACTTC | TRBD1 | TRBV10-3 | - | TRBJ2-7
CASSVDRAGIGEQYF | TGTGCCAGCAGCGTAGACAGGGCCGGTATAGGCGAGCAGTACTTC | - | TRBV9 | - | TRBJ2-7
CGAGVNTEAFF | TGCGGTGCTGGGGTGAACACTGAAGCTTTCTTT | - | TRBV20-1 | - | TRBJ1-1
CASEGLRYEQYF | TGTGCCAGCGAGGGGCTAAGATACGAGCAGTACTTC | - | TRBV7-2 | - | TRBJ2-7
CSVEYGGGYTF | TGCAGCGTTGAATACGGGGGAGGCTACACCTTC | - | TRBV29-1 | few | TRBJ1-2
CSVLGTEKNIQYF | TGCAGTGTCCTCGGGACAGAGAAAAACATTCAGTACTTC | TRBD1 | TRBV20-1 | few | TRBJ2-4
CAISAGTKETQYF | TGTGCCATCAGCGCCGGGACTAAAGAGACCCAGTACTTC | TRBD2 | TRBV10-3 | many | TRBJ2-5
CSVGYRGDTGELFF | TGCAGCGTTGGGTACAGGGGGGACACCGGGGAGCTGTTTTTT | TRBD1 | TRBV29-1 | few | TRBJ2-2
CASSLDEGDEQFF | TGTGCCAGCAGCTTAGATGAGGGGGATGAGCAGTTCTTC | - | TRBV7-9 | - | TRBJ2-1
CSATRTGNIQYF | TGCAGTGCTACAAGGACTGGGAACATTCAGTACTTC | - | TRBV20-1 | few | TRBJ2-4
CASSQGSNGGPSYSEQFF | TGTGCCAGCAGCCAAGGGTCTAACGGGGGTCCTTCCTACAGTGAGCAGTTCTTC | - | TRBV14 | - | TRBJ2-1
CSAARDSSSPLHF | TGCAGTGCCGCCCGGGACAGCAGCTCACCCCTCCACTTT | TRBD1 | TRBV20-1 | many | TRBJ1-6
CSASLGQGNQPQHF | TGCAGTGCTAGTCTTGGACAGGGCAATCAGCCCCAGCATTTT | TRBD1 | TRBV20-1 | - | TRBJ1-5
CSASGLAGLTDTQYF | TGCAGTGCTAGTGGACTAGCGGGGTTAACAGATACGCAGTATTTT | TRBD2 | TRBV20-1 | - | TRBJ2-3
CASSHPTGIRWHTEAFF | TGTGCCAGTAGTCACCCGACAGGGATCAGATGGCACACTGAAGCTTTCTTT | TRBD1 | TRBV19 | - | TRBJ1-1